This T cell receptor beta chain was profiled in a study of cytomegalovirus exposure and HLA in healthy donors. The study, taken as a whole, reports: 15,000 to 20,000 TCR beta sequences were associated with HLA alleles at 0.05 false discovery rate in a later analysis. A missense DCLRE1C variant was associated with V- and J-gene trimming of TCR beta chains in a later analysis, and an independent cohort replicated the association.

Primers included in the PCR were 60 Vbeta and 13 Jbeta primers. The repertoire was sequenced with immunoSEQ multiplex PCR; TCRdb's copy has only in-frame clones and lacks some. Among about 150,000 clones listed, 72% were seen once. The donors, nominally healthy at sampling, likely had unrecorded immune exposures. Germline lookup yields CDR1 SGHRS and CDR2 YFSETQ. CDR3 length: 15 amino acids. The germline V and J ends were trimmed by 5 bases and 2 bases, with 16 bases remaining between them. Regarding this clone: The antigen remains undetermined.

This TCR was recovered from a man aged 50-59 years in good health and CMV-seropositive. The chain uses TRBV5-1 and TRBJ1-2; TRBD1 is a possible D gene (5 bases). The specimen sequenced was PBMCs. The CDR3 coding sequence is TGCGCCAGCAGGCCGGACATCCGAAGCAACTATGGCTACACCTTC. Translating it yields CASRPDIRSNYGYTF.